This T cell receptor (beta chain) was identified in a study of identical twins. Points from the study as a whole: Monozygotic twin pairs showed more out-of-frame TCR alpha sharing than models estimated.

MiXCR, run by TCRdb on the 5' RACE reads, gives a single entry per CDR3 protein. The sample lists about 200,000 distinct CDR3 sequences, around 15% occurring once. With respect to this clonotype: Its specificity is unknown.

CDR3 size: 13 residues. The V gene lost 4 bases and the J gene lost 6 bases, with 11 bases spanning the gap. Germline CDR1 reads SGDLS; CDR2 reads YYNGEE. These data are also associated with another study on T cells expressing NK-cell markers.

This sequence was found in a young woman in good health. The chain recombines TRBV9 with TRBJ2-1, with D tentatively TRBD2 (6 bases). The sample consisted of CD8+ T cells sorted from blood. This CDR3 is CASSLKGLNEQFF. CDR3 in DNA: TGTGCCAGCAGCCTAAAGGGACTCAATGAGCAGTTCTTC.